The next 29 T cell receptor beta chains were all read from a single sample in a study of blood T cell repertoires in COVID-19. Profiled with immunoSEQ multiplex PCR; TCRdb holds only in-frame clones, not every one. This table has some 260,000 clones, about 80% appearing once. The sequenced material came from peripheral blood. The receptors originated from a man older than 75 with acute or convalescent COVID-19.

This clone has just a few counts. CDR3 sequence (DNA): TGTGCCAGCAGCCTGAGGCGGGAAGAGACCCAGTACTTC. It yields the protein CASSLRREETQYF. The chain carries TRBV7-2 and TRBJ2-5, with D possibly matching TRBD2 (5 bases). Germline V lookup: CDR1 SGHTA, CDR2 FQGNSA. CDR3 size: 13 residues. V lost 5 bases and J lost 3, with 10 bases in between.

This chain joins TRBV6-1 and TRBJ2-7; D is ambiguous. The ends were cut back, 2 bases at V and 6 bases at J, with 5 bases in the middle. This CDR3 spans 11 amino acids. Germline CDR1 is MNHNS and CDR2 is SASEGT. The CDR3 spells CASSEYSEQYF. CDR3 sequence (DNA): TGTGCCAGCAGTGAATATTCCGAGCAGTACTTC.

The rearrangement links TRBV20-1 to TRBJ2-2; TRBD1 agrees at 9 bases. J gave up 2 bases and V 3 bases, and 4 bases lay outside the gene matches. CDR1 and CDR2 (germline): DFQATT, SNEGSKA (reference sequence). The CDR3 loop spans 15 amino acids. CDR3 sequence: CSASEDRGNTGELFF. CDR3 nucleotides: TGCAGTGCTAGTGAGGACAGGGGAAACACCGGGGAGCTGTTTTTT.

The J gene is TRBJ1-2, the V gene TRBV6-1; TRBD1 matches 7 bases. There are 13 residues in the CDR3. After removal of 2 bases from V and 4 bases from J, the junction contained 1 base not matched to a gene. Germline values: CDR1 MNHNS, CDR2 SASEGT. CDR3 in amino acids: CASSERQGYGYTF. The CDR3 coding sequence is TGTGCCAGCAGTGAACGACAGGGCTATGGCTACACCTTC.

The chain links TRBV2 to TRBJ1-6; 10 bases are shared with TRBD1. The CDR3 is 15 residues long. The trim removed 4 bases at V and 12 bases at J, leaving 9 bases unmatched. Germline values: CDR1 SNHLY, CDR2 FYNNEI. CDR3 in amino acids: CASSVADRGTGPLHF. The DNA of the CDR3 is TGTGCCAGCAGTGTAGCGGACAGGGGGACGGGACCCCTCCACTTT.

V gene TRBV2 combines with J gene TRBJ2-7; D is uncertain. This CDR3 is 12 amino acids long. V was shortened by 2 bases and J by 4 bases, with 6 bases between the two germline ends. The V gene's germline CDR1 is SNHLY and CDR2 FYNNEI. The CDR3 coding sequence is TGTGCCAGCAGTGAAAGCGTTTACGAGCAGTACTTC. Translated, it gives CASSESVYEQYF. The full variable domain, completed using reference TRBV2 and TRBJ2-7, is EPEVTQTPSHQVTQMGQEVILRCVPISNHLYFYWYRQILGQKVEFLVSFYNNEISEKSEIFDDQFSVERPDGSNFTLKIRSTKLEDSAMYFCASSESVYEQYFGPGTRLTVT.

The chain employs TRBV7-2 and TRBJ1-6; tentatively, D is TRBD1 (6 bases). With 8 bases removed from V and 10 bases from J, the gap between germline ends came to 15 bases. Germline loops: CDR1 SGHTA, CDR2 FQGNSA. The CDR3 sequence is 13 residues long. The CDR3 sequence is CASQQGAISPLHF. The CDR3 coding sequence is TGTGCCAGCCAACAGGGAGCGATCTCACCCCTCCACTTT.

This clone showed up just once. The gene calls are TRBV7-9 and TRBJ2-1; 7 positions match TRBD1. CDR1 is SEHNR, CDR2 FQNEAQ, per germline (reference sequence). The CDR3 spans 14 residues. V shed 8 bases, J shed 2 bases, and the junction held 6 bases outside the gene matches. CDR3 bases: TGTGCCAGCGGCAATAGGGGGCCCTACAATGAGCAGTTCTTC. This translates into CASGNRGPYNEQFF.

This rearrangement joins TRBV30 to TRBJ1-6, with D unclear. This CDR3 is 14 amino acids long. CDR1 and CDR2 (germline): GTSNPN, SVGIG (reference sequence). The V gene lost 4 bases and the J gene lost 6 bases, with 13 bases spanning the gap. This CDR3 is CAWTEAGFNSPLHF. In DNA form, the CDR3 reads TGTGCCTGGACGGAGGCTGGCTTTAATTCACCCCTCCACTTT. The whole variable domain, filled in from reference TRBV30 and TRBJ1-6, reads SQTIHQWPATLVQPVGSPLSLECTVEGTSNPNLYWYRQAAGRGLQLLFYSVGIGQISSEVPQNLSASRPQDRQFILSSKKLLLSDSGFYLCAWTEAGFNSPLHFGNGTRLTVT.

This chain's CDR3 is CASSQDAGTLYGYTF. As DNA, the CDR3 is TGCGCCAGCAGCCAAGACGCAGGGACTCTCTATGGCTACACCTTC. The chain uses TRBV4-1 and TRBJ1-2, with D possibly matching TRBD1 (5 bases). Germline V gene sequence: CDR1 MGHRA, CDR2 YSYEKL. The CDR3 has 15 residues. V was cut by 0 bases and J by 4 bases, with 12 bases left in between.

The chain carries TRBV7-8 and TRBJ1-3; the D is unclear. CDR3 size: 16 residues. Germline lookup yields CDR1 SGHVS and CDR2 FQNEAQ. The V gene lost 1 base and the J gene lost 0 bases, with 10 bases spanning the gap. Here the CDR3 reads CASSLGGLPSGNTIYF. The CDR3 bases are TGTGCCAGCAGCTTAGGAGGCCTACCCTCTGGAAACACCATATATTTT.

This chain joins TRBV6-6 and TRBJ1-1, with D uncertain. The CDR3 runs to 12 residues. CDR1 is MNHNY and CDR2 is SVGAGI in the germline V gene (reference sequence). V was cut by 2 bases and J by 4 bases, with 5 bases left in between. CDR3 in amino acids: CASSYAGTEAFF. The DNA of the CDR3 is TGTGCCAGCAGTTACGCCGGCACTGAAGCTTTCTTT.

The rearrangement joins TRBV7-8 to TRBJ1-2; TRBD1 matches 7 bases. With V trimmed by 0 bases and J by 2 bases, 9 bases remained unmatched. The CDR3 runs to 17 residues. Germline CDR1 and CDR2: SGHVS and FQNEAQ. CDR3 loop: CASSLAPWDRINYGYTF. The CDR3 DNA reads as TGTGCCAGCAGCTTAGCGCCCTGGGACAGAATAAACTATGGCTACACCTTC.

V is TRBV7-7 and J is TRBJ2-1; 14 bases line up with TRBD2. This CDR3 has 16 residues. With 4 bases clipped from V and 4 bases from J, the junction kept 3 bases outside the gene matches. Germline V CDR1 and CDR2: SSHAT, FNYEAQ (reference sequence). The CDR3 loop reads CASSSGLAGGYNEQFF. For the CDR3, the DNA is TGTGCCAGCAGCTCCGGACTAGCGGGAGGATACAATGAGCAGTTCTTC.

The rearrangement uses TRBV23-1 and TRBJ1-2; no clear D gene. TRBV23-1 is an open reading frame, and its role is uncertain. The ends were cut back, 2 bases at V and 3 bases at J, with 22 bases in the middle. This CDR3 is 18 amino acids long. CDR3 in DNA: TGCGCCAGCAGTCAAAGCGACCAGTCGGTAGCGGGCTACTATGGCTACACCTTC. Protein product: CASSQSDQSVAGYYGYTF.

This chain joins TRBV28 and TRBJ2-7; 8 nucleotides agree with TRBD1. The CDR3 runs to 14 residues. V lost 6 bases, J lost 1 base, and 5 bases stayed unmatched. Germline V lookup: CDR1 MDHEN, CDR2 SYDVKM. The CDR3 reads CASRSTGASYEQYF. The CDR3 bases are TGTGCCAGCAGGTCGACAGGGGCTTCCTACGAGCAGTACTTC.

This sequence joins TRBV7-9 and TRBJ1-2; 9 nucleotides align to TRBD1. V was clipped by 5 bases and J by 3 bases; unmatched bases: 4. CDR1 and CDR2 from the germline V gene are SEHNR and FQNEAQ (reference sequence). The CDR3 totals 14 residues. CDR3 nucleotides: TGTGCCAGCAGCCTGGGACAGGGCCACTATGGCTACACCTTC. As protein: CASSLGQGHYGYTF.

The chain links TRBV24-1 to TRBJ2-1; 8 bases line up with TRBD2. CDR1 and CDR2 from the germline V gene are KGHDR and SFDVKD. The CDR3 contains 17 residues. Trimming removed 6 bases from V and 9 bases from J; junction bases left unmatched: 18. DNA of the CDR3: TGTGCCACCAGTCCTAATCGAAGGTCTAGCGGGTCCGGTGAGCAGTTCTTC. The encoded protein is CATSPNRRSSGSGEQFF.

This chain joins TRBV7-2 and TRBJ2-1; 15 bases match TRBD2. This CDR3 contains 16 residues. Trimming at V came to 6 bases and at J to 9 bases, leaving 9 bases not matched to a gene. CDR1 and CDR2 from the germline V gene are SGHTA and FQGNSA. CDR3 protein: CASSRTSGRAGGEQFF. CDR3 sequence (DNA): TGTGCCAGCAGTCGGACTAGCGGGAGGGCCGGTGGTGAGCAGTTCTTC.

The chain links TRBV25-1 to TRBJ1-1, with TRBD1 matching over 8 bases. The length of the CDR3 is 13 residues. Trimming cost V 5 bases and J 3 bases; bases outside gene matches: 2. Looked up from germline, CDR1 is MGHDK and CDR2 is SYGVNS. CDR3 nucleotide sequence: TGTGCCAGCAGTCCGGGACAGGACACTGAAGCTTTCTTT. Amino acids: CASSPGQDTEAFF.

The rearrangement uses TRBV12-3 or TRBV12-4 and TRBJ1-2, with D perhaps TRBD1 (5 bases). The CDR3 has 12 amino acids. V was cut by 8 bases and J by 5 bases, with 12 bases left in between. CDR3 bases: TGTGCCAGCCTCAGGGTTGGGTATGGCTACACCTTC. It is translated as CASLRVGYGYTF.

The chain uses TRBV11-3 and TRBJ2-2; weak D call: TRBD1 (6 bases). Germline values: CDR1 SGHNT, CDR2 YENEEA. V shed 5 bases and J shed 6 bases, with 13 bases lying between them. This CDR3 has 14 amino acids. This chain's CDR3 is CASSTRQAPGELFF. In DNA form, the CDR3 reads TGTGCCAGCAGCACCCGACAGGCTCCCGGGGAGCTGTTTTTT.

The rearrangement uses TRBV5-4 and TRBJ1-4; 9 bases are a match to TRBD1. V was pared by 4 bases and J by 5 bases, with 9 bases of the junction left unmatched. The CDR3 length is 16 residues. Germline V gene data show CDR1 as SGHNT and CDR2 as YYREEE (reference sequence). CDR3 DNA: TGTGCCAGCAGCCTCCGCACAGGGGGCAGGAATGAAAAACTGTTTTTT. Its protein is CASSLRTGGRNEKLFF. The complete variable domain, with remaining parts taken from reference TRBV5-4 and TRBJ1-4, reads ETGVTQSPTHLIKTRGQQVTLRCSSQSGHNTVSWYQQALGQGPQFIFQYYREEENGRGNFPPRFSGLQFPNYSSELNVNALELDDSALYLCASSLRTGGRNEKLFFGSGTQLSVL.

The gene calls are TRBV30 and TRBJ2-1; 8 bases match TRBD2. CDR3 length: 17 residues. Trimming cost V 3 bases and J 2 bases; bases outside gene matches: 12. Germline V gives CDR1 GTSNPN, CDR2 SVGIG (reference sequence). The CDR3 here is CAWRGGRLLTTYNEQFF. In DNA, the CDR3 is TGTGCCTGGAGAGGCGGGAGGCTTCTCACAACCTACAATGAGCAGTTCTTC.

V usage is TRBV30 and J usage is TRBJ1-1, with 7 nucleotides matching TRBD1. Losses at the gene ends were 8 bases for V and 1 base for J; bases not matched to a gene: 7. There are 13 residues in the CDR3. Looked up from germline, CDR1 is GTSNPN and CDR2 is SVGIG (reference sequence). In DNA form, the CDR3 reads TGTGCCGGGGGACAGTGGTCGAACACTGAAGCTTTCTTT. Translation: CAGGQWSNTEAFF.

CDR3 sequence reads: CASSSGTGGSDTQYF. CDR3 DNA sequence: TGTGCCAGCTCCTCCGGGACGGGGGGGTCAGATACGCAGTATTTT. V is TRBV18 and J is TRBJ2-3; 8 bases fit TRBD2. The V segment lost 6 bases and the J segment 4 bases; nucleotides outside the gene matches: 9. CDR1 and CDR2 (germline): KGHSH, LQKENI. The CDR3 contains 15 residues.

The V and J genes are TRBV9 and TRBJ2-2; D is ambiguous. The V end lost 2 bases, the J end lost 8 bases, and 13 bases lay between the germline ends. This CDR3 has 14 residues. CDR1 and CDR2 from the germline V gene are SGDLS and YYNGEE. The CDR3: CASSVPRSSGELFF. In nucleotides, the CDR3 is TGTGCCAGCAGCGTTCCCCGGAGCTCAGGGGAGCTGTTTTTT.

This clone was recorded once. V usage is TRBV11-1 and J usage is TRBJ2-5; D possibly corresponds to TRBD1 (6 bases). The CDR3 contains 14 residues. V shed 2 bases and J shed 5 bases, with 12 bases lying between them. Looked up from germline, CDR1 is SGHAT and CDR2 is FQDESV (reference sequence). The CDR3 here is CASSLQGMAETQYF. CDR3 in DNA: TGTGCCAGCAGCTTACAGGGGATGGCGGAGACCCAGTACTTC.

V gene TRBV19 combines with J gene TRBJ2-7, with 7 bases matching TRBD1. The CDR3 is 15 residues long. The V gene's germline CDR1 is LNHDA and CDR2 SQIVND (reference sequence). Trimming removed 3 bases from V and 0 bases from J; junction bases left unmatched: 5. CDR3 residues: CASSMYGTDSYEQYF. The CDR3 DNA reads TGTGCCAGTAGTATGTATGGGACAGACTCCTACGAGCAGTACTTC.